This entry features one T cell receptor (beta chain) sequence. Its matching antigen is unknown. This record belongs to a study of blood T cells in healthy people across ages. Broader study findings: Age brought a roughly linear fall in TCR beta diversity measured per million T cells.

Combining a sample-barcoded 5' primer with a J-beta primer mix, a second PCR ran for roughly 6 to 11 cycles. All cDNA molecules were each tagged by a template-switch adaptor with 12 random nucleotides. Sequencing of every sample gave 3 million or more CDR3-containing paired-end reads. TCRdb passed the 5' RACE reads through MiXCR, listing each CDR3 protein once. The table shows over 1,500,000 distinct CDR3 sequences, with 39% occurring only once. Extractions gave at least 5.5 micrograms of total RNA per sample. Trimming at V came to 3 bases and at J to 9 bases, leaving 11 bases not matched to a gene. The CDR3 is 15 amino acids. CDR1 is LGHDT, CDR2 YNNKEL, per germline (reference sequence).

The receptor was derived from a human donor in good health. The sample consisted of blood. The V call is TRBV3-1, the J call TRBJ2-7, with TRBD2 identical over 10 bases. The CDR3 DNA sequence: TGTGCCAGCAGCCAGGGAGCGGGGGGGCCGTCGGTGCAGTACTTC. Its protein is CASSQGAGGPSVQYF.